This T cell receptor (beta chain) was captured by sequencing in a study of T-cell memory formation after mild COVID-19. On the study more broadly: There were largely donor-specific TCR clusters.

5'RACE primed at constant segments yielded TCR alpha and TCR beta cDNA libraries bearing sample barcodes and UMIs. TCRdb reanalysed the 5' RACE reads using MiXCR and keeps one entry per CDR3 protein. The sample lists some 600,000 distinct CDR3 sequences, roughly a sixth seen once, with roughly 7.7% in the top ten. This clonotype was obtained from an adult woman who had mild COVID-19 (a few samples of this study predate the infection). Cell type and time point are not known. Sequencing was done on a sample of PBMCs or a T cell subset sorted from them (not recorded which).

The CDR3 DNA follows: TGTGCCAGCAGTGAAGCGAGGTTGGTCTTAAGCGAACCCTCCTACAATGAGCAGTTCTTC. Protein sequence: CASSEARLVLSEPSYNEQFF. V and J are TRBV6-1 and TRBJ2-1, with D hard to call. The germline CDR1 and CDR2 sequences are MNHNS and SASEGT. Trimming stripped 0 bases from V and 0 bases from J, with 21 bases between. This CDR3 comprises 20 residues.